This T cell receptor beta chain comes out of a study of blood T cells in healthy people across ages. Study information: Template switching picked up about one barcoded beta molecule for each two T cells.

The study's findings and limits: Lack of knowledge of donor CMV status possibly confounded expanded clonotype changes.

Comments on this clonotype: Its specificity is unknown. Sequence at one end of the junction differs from germline and may be a read error.

Germline V CDR1 and CDR2: SGHDN, FVKESK. The CDR3 loop spans 15 amino acids. The authors ran a second PCR of roughly 6 to 12 cycles using a sample-barcoded 5' primer and a J-beta primer mix. A single record per CDR3 protein comes from TCRdb applying MiXCR to the 5' RACE reads. This sample carries about a million distinct CDR3 sequences, 30% to 40% of them seen once, and the ten largest clones take less than 15%. This clonotype originated in a man aged 18 to 35 in good health. The sample comprised blood. The rearrangement links TRBV14 to TRBJ1-6; D remains ambiguous. CDR3 in amino acids: CASSQDFGGNSPPHF. DNA for the CDR3: TGTGCCAGCAGCCAAGATTTCGGAGGGAATTCACCCCCCCACTTT.